Shown below are 29 T cell receptor beta chains from a single sample sequenced in a study of early T cells in non-severe SARS-CoV-2 infection. TCRdb independently ran MiXCR on the 5' RACE reads; one entry per CDR3 protein. The table shows 50,000 to 55,000 distinct CDR3 sequences, with about a tenth occurring only once. What was sequenced was whole blood. These receptors originate from an adult who was a healthcare worker with PCR-confirmed SARS-CoV-2 infection or an uninfected control (not recorded which).

The V call is TRBV20-1, the J call TRBJ2-7; 11 bases fit TRBD2. The CDR3 runs to 13 residues. The V gene's germline CDR1 is DFQATT and CDR2 SNEGSKA (reference sequence). Germline trimming cut 5 bases from V and 6 bases from J; bases unmatched to any gene: 6. The CDR3 loop reads CSAALAGAGEQYF. Written as DNA, the CDR3 is TGCAGTGCTGCACTAGCGGGAGCCGGCGAGCAGTACTTC.

Many counts were recorded for this clonotype. This CDR3 reads CASSLGPLGNQPQHF. In DNA form, the CDR3 reads TGTGCCAGCAGCTTAGGCCCGCTGGGGAATCAGCCCCAGCATTTT. The V call is TRBV7-8, the J call TRBJ1-5; D unresolved. Germline CDR1 reads SGHVS; CDR2 reads FQNEAQ. The CDR3 extends over 15 amino acids. Trimming pared 1 base from V and 4 bases from J, leaving 11 bases between.

This clonotype was seen only a few times. The rearrangement joins TRBV29-1 to TRBJ1-3; 12 bases are shared with TRBD1. CDR3 length: 13 amino acids. Germline V gives CDR1 SQVTM, CDR2 ANQGSEA. The V and J ends lost 7 bases and 4 bases, in that order; junction bases with no gene match: 2. CDR3 residues: CSGGQGAGNTIYF. DNA of the CDR3: TGCAGCGGGGGACAGGGGGCAGGAAACACCATATATTTT. Using reference TRBV29-1 and TRBJ1-3 for the parts outside the CDR3, the full variable domain is SAVISQKPSRDICQRGTSLTIQCQVDSQVTMMFWYRQQPGQSLTLIATANQGSEATYESGFVIDKFPISRPNLTFSTLTVSNMSPEDSSIYLCSGGQGAGNTIYFGEGSWLTVV.

This clonotype was picked up a small number of times. The chain joins TRBV9 to TRBJ2-5; 8 nucleotides agree with TRBD1. The CDR3 totals 17 residues. Unmatched junction bases numbered 12, after V lost 0 bases and J lost 5 bases. The germline V gene has CDR1 SGDLS and CDR2 YYNGEE. CDR3 sequence (DNA): TGTGCCAGCAGCGTAGGAGGACTACAGGGGGAGCCGGAGACCCAGTACTTC. It yields the protein CASSVGGLQGEPETQYF.

This clonotype was observed a single time. The genes are TRBV14 and TRBJ2-1, with a weak D call TRBD2 (6 bases). This CDR3 region has 15 residues. V was trimmed by 2 bases and J by 7 bases, leaving 15 bases between them. Germline V gene lookup returns CDR1 SGHDN and CDR2 FVKESK. CDR3 in amino acids: CASSQTVGGGNEQFF. As DNA, the CDR3 is TGTGCCAGCAGCCAAACGGTGGGAGGTGGGAATGAGCAGTTCTTC.

About this clonotype: A much larger clone lies one base from this, so it may be a read error. The chain has TRBV12-3 or TRBV12-4 and TRBJ1-2; D possibly corresponds to TRBD1 (5 bases). This CDR3 is built from 12 residues. Trimming cost V 6 bases and J 6 bases, with 11 bases left between them. The CDR3 is CASSWTLDGYTF. For the CDR3, the DNA is TGTGCCAGCAGCTGGACACTGGATGGCTACACCTTC.

In regard to this clonotype: Just one base apart from a much larger clone, this may be a read error. The chain couples TRBV19 to TRBJ2-1, with D tentatively TRBD2 (6 bases). Germline assignment: CDR1 LNHDA and CDR2 SQIVND (reference sequence). The CDR3 runs 15 residues. CDR3 nucleotide sequence: TGTGCCAGTAGTATCAGGGTCGGGAGCTCTAATGAGCAGATCTTC. Translated: CASSIRVGSSNEQIF.

J is TRBJ1-1 and V is TRBV15; 7 bases fit TRBD1. The germline CDR1 and CDR2 sequences are LNHNV and YYDKDF (reference sequence). V gave up 5 bases and J gave up 11 bases; unmatched junction bases: 8. CDR3 length: 12 residues. In DNA form, the CDR3 reads TGTGCCACCAGCTCCAACAGGGGACTGGCTTTCTTT. Its translation: CATSSNRGLAFF.

This clonotype was seen only a few times. The chain carries TRBV12-3 or TRBV12-4 and TRBJ2-5; D unclear. The CDR3 loop spans 13 amino acids. Trimming left V 3 bases short and J 0 bases short, with 5 bases between. CDR3 sequence reads: CASSFRDQETQYF. Here the CDR3 DNA reads TGTGCCAGCAGTTTTAGGGACCAAGAGACCCAGTACTTC.

This clonotype was counted at least ten times. V gene TRBV7-2 combines with J gene TRBJ1-5; D is unresolved. V dropped 5 bases and J dropped 4 bases, with 18 bases sitting between them. Germline CDR1 is SGHTA and CDR2 is FQGNSA. The CDR3 extends over 16 amino acids. The CDR3 DNA reads as TGTGCCAGCAGCCCAGTCGTCAGGAACGGTAATCAGCCCCAGCATTTT. It codes for CASSPVVRNGNQPQHF.

This clonotype occurred a few times. The chain carries TRBV7-2 and TRBJ2-7; 12 bases map to TRBD2. The length of the CDR3 is 16 residues. With V trimmed by 0 bases and J by 4 bases, 4 bases remained unmatched. The germline V gene has CDR1 SGHTA and CDR2 FQGNSA. The CDR3 nucleotides read TGTGCCAGCAGCTTAGCGGCGACTAGCGGGGGATACGAGCAGTACTTC. Protein: CASSLAATSGGYEQYF.

This chain connects TRBV6-2 or TRBV6-3 to TRBJ2-7; 12 bases align to TRBD1. CDR3 size: 16 residues. V trimming: 4 bases; J trimming: 7 bases; junction bases outside the gene matches: 11. CDR1 MNHEY and CDR2 SVGEGT come from the germline V gene. The CDR3 reads CASSSGWGQGAGEQYF. The CDR3 DNA reads TGTGCCAGCAGTTCTGGCTGGGGACAGGGGGCTGGAGAGCAGTACTTC.

This clonotype was counted many times. The chain carries TRBV7-2 and TRBJ1-1; tentative D call: TRBD1 (6 bases). CDR3 length: 13 residues. Trimming shortened V by 7 bases and J by 4 bases, and 13 bases separated the two germline ends. Germline V gene data show CDR1 as SGHTA and CDR2 as FQGNSA. The CDR3 bases are TGTGCCAGCACCCCTCGGGGGCGCACTGAAGCTTTCTTT. Encoded protein: CASTPRGRTEAFF.

This clonotype was picked up many times. The V gene is TRBV29-1, the J gene TRBJ1-5; D possibly corresponds to TRBD1 (6 bases). The CDR3 is 17 residues long. In germline, CDR1 is SQVTM, CDR2 ANQGSEA. V dropped 2 bases and J dropped 5 bases, with 22 bases sitting between them. The chain's CDR3 is CSVEYETPWGPDQPQHF. CDR3 nucleotide sequence: TGCAGCGTTGAATATGAGACGCCCTGGGGGCCCGATCAGCCCCAGCATTTT.

The CDR3 here is CASNPDTQETQYF. The CDR3 DNA reads TGTGCCAGCAATCCGGACACTCAAGAGACCCAGTACTTC. The chain employs TRBV6-5 and TRBJ2-5; a weak D match, TRBD1 (5 bases). The V end lost 7 bases, the J end lost 2 bases, and 11 bases lay between the germline ends. This CDR3 is built from 13 residues. The germline gives CDR1 MNHEY, CDR2 SVGAGI.

This clonotype came up many times. This chain joins TRBV4-2 and TRBJ2-1, with D possibly matching TRBD1 (6 bases). This CDR3 is built from 16 residues. V was trimmed by 0 bases and J by 1 base, leaving 10 bases between them. Germline lookup yields CDR1 LGHNA and CDR2 YNFKEQ. CDR3 DNA: TGTGCCAGCAGCCAAGAGGCGACAGGATCCTACAATGAGCAGTTCTTC. Amino acids: CASSQEATGSYNEQFF.

A few counts support this clonotype. The rearrangement links TRBV9 to TRBJ1-3; D is uncertain. Germline V lookup: CDR1 SGDLS, CDR2 YYNGEE. Trimming pared 3 bases from V and 2 bases from J, leaving 12 bases between. This CDR3 has 15 residues. In nucleotides, the CDR3 is TGTGCCAGCAGCGCCAGTGGGTCAACTGGAAACACCATATATTTT. Translating it yields CASSASGSTGNTIYF.

The rearrangement links TRBV7-9 to TRBJ2-4; D is ambiguous. The CDR3 consists of 13 residues. Germline CDR1 SEHNR, CDR2 FQNEAQ (reference sequence). V was clipped by 6 bases and J by 5 bases, with 11 bases between them. The CDR3 here is CASRSYIENIQYF. The CDR3 DNA reads as TGTGCCAGCAGATCATATATAGAAAACATTCAGTACTTC.

This clonotype was detected ten times or more. This chain joins TRBV29-1 and TRBJ2-7, with D tentatively TRBD1 or TRBD2 (5 bases each). Trimming pared 5 bases from V and 7 bases from J, leaving 21 bases between. The CDR3 covers 14 residues. Germline-derived CDR1 and CDR2 are SQVTM and ANQGSEA. The CDR3 sequence is CSVQTTQGLWEQYF. CDR3 bases: TGCAGCGTTCAGACTACGCAGGGCTTGTGGGAGCAGTACTTC.

The chain employs TRBV28 and TRBJ2-3; the D is unclear. The CDR3 loop spans 15 amino acids. Trimming removed 3 bases at V and 2 bases at J, with 12 bases between. Germline CDR1 is MDHEN and CDR2 is SYDVKM. CDR3 protein: CASSFIPGHTDTQYF. The DNA of the CDR3 is TGTGCCAGCAGTTTCATTCCTGGCCACACAGATACGCAGTATTTT.

The V and J genes are TRBV5-6 and TRBJ2-4, with D possibly being TRBD1 (6 bases). Germline V CDR1 and CDR2: SGHDT, YYEEEE. This CDR3 contains 15 residues. The V gene lost 2 bases and the J gene lost 2 bases, with 11 bases spanning the gap. The CDR3 DNA sequence: TGTGCCAGCAGCTTTGGGGGCCGTTCCAAAAACATTCAGTACTTC. Translation: CASSFGGRSKNIQYF.

The chain joins TRBV14 to TRBJ2-1; TRBD1 is a possible D gene (5 bases). The CDR3 spans 12 residues. CDR1 is SGHDN and CDR2 is FVKESK in the germline V gene. V was pared by 4 bases and J by 7 bases, with 8 bases between. In DNA, the CDR3 is TGTGCCAGCAGCCTATACAGGAATGAGCAGTTCTTC. Protein: CASSLYRNEQFF.

This clonotype was observed a handful of times. The chain employs TRBV27 and TRBJ2-1; 9 positions agree with TRBD1. The length of the CDR3 is 19 residues. V lost 7 bases, J lost 6 bases, and 22 bases stayed unmatched. Germline values: CDR1 MNHEY, CDR2 SMNVEV (reference sequence). The CDR3 coding sequence is TGTGCCAGCACCGCGATGGTAGGCGCCTGGGACAGGGAGGGCAATGAGCAGTTCTTC. Amino acid sequence: CASTAMVGAWDREGNEQFF.

This clonotype occurred many times. The rearrangement uses TRBV27 and TRBJ2-6; D ambiguous. The CDR3 consists of 15 residues. Germline V gene lookup returns CDR1 MNHEY and CDR2 SMNVEV (reference sequence). The V and J ends lost 1 base and 0 bases respectively, with 4 bases between them. CDR3 DNA sequence: TGTGCCAGCAGTTTATGGGCCTCTGGGGCCAACGTCCTGACTTTC. It translates to CASSLWASGANVLTF. Variable domain in full (rest from reference TRBV27 and TRBJ2-6): EAQVTQNPRYLITVTGKKLTVTCSQNMNHEYMSWYRQDPGLGLRQIYYSMNVEVTDKGDVPEGYKVSRKEKRNFPLILESPSPNQTSLYFCASSLWASGANVLTFGAGSRLTVL.

This clonotype was observed a few times. The chain has TRBV5-4 and TRBJ2-5, with D tentatively TRBD2 (5 bases). Germline V lookup: CDR1 SGHNT, CDR2 YYREEE (reference sequence). The germline V and J ends were trimmed by 2 bases and 1 base, with 15 bases remaining between them. This CDR3 has 16 residues. In DNA, the CDR3 is TGTGCCAGCAGCTTTTTTCAGGCTAGCAGCCAAGAGACCCAGTACTTC. Protein product: CASSFFQASSQETQYF.

This clonotype was counted ten times or more. The chain employs TRBV30 and TRBJ1-2; 9 bases map to TRBD1. From germline, CDR1 is GTSNPN and CDR2 SVGIG (reference sequence). This CDR3 region has 13 residues. V was clipped by 4 bases and J by 4 bases; unmatched bases: 4. The CDR3 loop reads CAWMDRGSYGYTF. The CDR3 bases are TGTGCCTGGATGGACAGGGGATCCTATGGCTACACCTTC.

This clonotype was found many times. The chain uses TRBV20-1 and TRBJ1-2, with 10 bases identical to TRBD1. CDR3 length equals 16 residues. From germline, CDR1 is DFQATT and CDR2 SNEGSKA (reference sequence). V lost 1 base to trimming and J lost 6 bases; unmatched junction nucleotides: 11. The CDR3, as DNA: TGCAGTGCTAGAGGGGGGCCCCGGGACAGGGGACATGGCTACACCTTC. Its translation: CSARGGPRDRGHGYTF.

This clonotype was counted ten times or more. The V call is TRBV6-5, the J call TRBJ2-3; D not resolved. V was shortened by 4 bases and J by 2 bases, with 13 bases between the two germline ends. The CDR3 spans 15 residues. In germline, CDR1 is MNHEY, CDR2 SVGAGI. CDR3 loop: CASSSPSESTDTQYF. CDR3 nucleotide sequence: TGTGCCAGCAGTTCTCCGAGCGAGTCCACAGATACGCAGTATTTT.

For this clonotype: This may be a read error: a much more frequent sequence differs by one nucleotide. This chain joins TRBV27 and TRBJ2-7, with D possibly TRBD2 on 6 matching bases. There are 15 residues in the CDR3. V was clipped by 6 bases and J by 8 bases, with 23 bases between them. The germline gives CDR1 MNHEY, CDR2 SMNVEV (reference sequence). The CDR3 DNA reads as TGTGCCAGCAGACTTAGGAAGGGACTCCCCCTCCAGCAGTACTTC. Translated: CASRLRKGLPLQQYF.